This TCR beta chain emerged from a study of Graves' ophthalmopathy and Graves' hyperthyroidism. The germline CDR1 and CDR2 sequences are MNHEY and SVGAGI. This CDR3 is built from 12 residues. Having ophthalmopathy, the donors showed moderate-to-severe activity, CAS ≥3 and NOSPECS ≥4, with disease lasting under 3 months. PBMCs stemmed from around 10 ml of fresh peripheral blood. Points on this clonotype: What it recognizes is unknown. A much larger clone lies a single base off, so this may be a read error.

Findings and limits, study-wide: This model predicted ophthalmopathy progression (sensitivity 70.59%, specificity roughly 72%).

Amplified TCR beta CDR3 regions were obtained using RNA transcripts as template. The first-round RT-PCR employed HTBI primers together with the Qiagen OneStep RT-PCR kit. A multiplex PCR was then performed as the second round. One entry per CDR3 protein, called by TCRdb with MiXCR from the multiplex PCR reads. The repertoire holds almost 750,000 distinct CDR3 sequences, with about 44% as singletons. This chain uses TRBV6-5 with TRBJ1-2; 7 bases line up with TRBD1. This TCR was sampled from an adult man with Graves' ophthalmopathy. The sample comprised peripheral blood. CDR3: CAGRRQGRGYTF. Written as DNA, the CDR3 is TGTGCCGGCAGGAGACAGGGTCGTGGCTACACCTTC.